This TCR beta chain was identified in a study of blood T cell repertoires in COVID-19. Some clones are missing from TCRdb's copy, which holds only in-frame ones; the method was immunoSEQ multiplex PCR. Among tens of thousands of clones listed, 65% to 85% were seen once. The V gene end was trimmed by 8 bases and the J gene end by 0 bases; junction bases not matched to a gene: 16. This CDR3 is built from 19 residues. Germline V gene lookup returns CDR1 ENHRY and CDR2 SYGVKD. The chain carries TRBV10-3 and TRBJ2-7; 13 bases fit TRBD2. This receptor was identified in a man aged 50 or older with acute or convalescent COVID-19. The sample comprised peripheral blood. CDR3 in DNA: TGTGCCATCTCCGGAAGGATTAGACTAGCGGGAGGATACTCCTACGAGCAGTACTTC. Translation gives CAISGRIRLAGGYSYEQYF.